These 15 T cell receptor beta chains were all obtained from the same sample, sequenced in a study of T cell clonality in common variable immunodeficiency (dated by TCRdb to between 2015 and 2017). The library was made by the immunoSEQ multiplex PCR assay. In its TCRdb copy, this immuneACCESS table keeps in-frame sequences only and misses some clones. Where compared with another copy, unresolved V genes explain less than half of these, and the others have no known cause. The data for this sample show fewer than 65,000 clones, each detected more than once. About 0.85% of the sample goes to the ten largest clones. The specimen sequenced was peripheral blood mononuclear cells. Every receptor here comes from a person aged 18-70 years in good health.

This clone came up many times. The read comes to an end 3 residues before the CDR3 does, leaving the germline J gene to fill in the end. This chain joins TRBV19 and TRBJ2-3, with TRBD1 matching 10 bases. V lost 4 bases, J lost 3 bases, and 1 base stayed unmatched. The CDR3 sequence is 14 residues long. The germline CDR1 and CDR2 sequences are LNHDA and SQIVND (reference sequence). CDR3 region: CASSRDRGTDTQYF. The sequenced CDR3 bases are TGTGCCAGTAGTAGGGACAGGGGTACAGATACG.

The table lists this clone with many counts. The read finishes 3 residues shy of the CDR3 end, and the germline J gene is used to complete it. The chain links TRBV6-2 or TRBV6-3 to TRBJ2-5; D is perhaps TRBD1 (5 bases). V shed 6 bases and J shed 4 bases, with 12 bases lying between them. Germline CDR1 reads MNHEY; CDR2 reads SVGEGT. The CDR3 runs 13 residues. The covered CDR3 bases are TGTGCCAGCAGCTCAGGGTTTTTAGAGACC. As protein: CASSSGFLET. The whole CDR3 is CASSSGFLETQYF.

In its sample, this clone was seen many times. The read finishes 3 residues shy of the CDR3 end, and the germline J gene is used to complete it. The rearrangement joins TRBV4-1 to TRBJ2-4; D call uncertain. V was clipped by 0 bases and J by 1 base, with 7 bases between them. This CDR3 is built from 15 residues. Germline CDR1 and CDR2: MGHRA and YSYEKL. Partial CDR3 DNA: TGCGCCAGCAGCCAAGAGGCAGTCGCCAAAAACATT. It translates to CASSQEAVAKNI. The full CDR3 protein is CASSQEAVAKNIQYF.

Of note for this clone: The read stops 3 residues short of the end of the CDR3; the missing end is completed from the germline J gene. The gene calls are TRBV18 and TRBJ1-1, with TRBD1 as a possible D gene (6 bases). Germline V gene lookup returns CDR1 KGHSH and CDR2 LQKENI. Trimming stripped 2 bases from V and 4 bases from J, with 8 bases between. The CDR3 runs 13 residues. The DNA read from the CDR3 is TGTGCCAGCTCACCAGAAGGGGGCACTGAA. Its protein product is CASSPEGGTE. The full-length CDR3 reads as CASSPEGGTEAFF.

In its sample, this clone was seen many times. The CDR3 goes on 3 residues after the read ends, and that part is filled in from the germline J gene. The rearrangement uses TRBV5-1 and TRBJ1-4, with 10 bases that match TRBD1. The CDR3 is 14 residues long. V was pared by 1 base and J by 7 bases, with 1 base of the junction left unmatched. The germline V gene encodes CDR1 SGHRS and CDR2 YFSETQ. CDR3 DNA, as far as it was read: TGCGCCAGCAGCTTGCGGACAGGGGGTGAAAAA. It yields the protein CASSLRTGGEK. The entire CDR3 protein is CASSLRTGGEKLFF.

This clone appeared many times. The read finishes 3 residues shy of the CDR3 end, and the germline J gene is used to complete it. The chain employs TRBV6-1 and TRBJ1-1; D possibly corresponds to TRBD1 (5 bases). V was trimmed by 2 bases and J by 3 bases, leaving 7 bases between them. The CDR3 runs 13 residues. Germline CDR1 and CDR2: MNHNS and SASEGT. The CDR3 bases that were read are TGTGCCAGCAGTGAAACCAGGGACACTGAA. It is translated as CASSETRDTE. The full-length CDR3 reads as CASSETRDTEAFF.

Many counts were recorded for this clone. The sequence runs out 3 residues before the end of the CDR3; the remainder is reconstructed from the germline J gene. The gene calls are TRBV5-4 and TRBJ2-3, with D possibly TRBD2 on 5 matching bases. The CDR3 extends over 16 amino acids. Trimming removed 5 bases at V and 0 bases at J, with 16 bases between. Germline-derived CDR1 and CDR2 are SGHNT and YYREEE (reference sequence). Incomplete CDR3 DNA: TGTGCCAGCAGTCTGGCCGGGCGGACTAGCACAGATACG. Amino acid sequence: CASSLAGRTSTDT. Given in full, the CDR3 is CASSLAGRTSTDTQYF.

This clone has only a few counts. Read coverage stops 3 residues before the CDR3 terminus; the germline J gene supplies the remainder. Additional DNA sequences in this sample encode the identical CDR3. This chain uses TRBV18 with TRBJ1-1; a possible D gene is TRBD1 (6 bases). The germline V gene has CDR1 KGHSH and CDR2 LQKENI. V gave up 2 bases and J gave up 4 bases, with 14 bases separating them. The CDR3 is 15 residues long. The CDR3 bases that were read are TGTGCCAGCTCACCAGGAGGGGGAGCCCGCACTGAA. It translates to CASSPGGGARTE. The whole CDR3 protein is CASSPGGGARTEAFF.

This clone was counted ten times or more. The read ends 3 residues before the CDR3 terminus; that terminus is restored from the germline J gene. This chain uses TRBV5-4 with TRBJ2-5; 7 bases line up with TRBD2. The CDR3 runs to 14 residues. The germline gives CDR1 SGHNT, CDR2 YYREEE (reference sequence). With V trimmed by 3 bases and J by 1 base, 3 bases remained unmatched. The CDR3 sequence: CASSSGGSQETQYF. The sequenced CDR3 bases are TGTGCCAGCAGCTCCGGGGGGAGCCAAGAGACC.

This clone was seen repeatedly, ten times or more. Coverage ceases 3 residues before the CDR3 finishes, and the germline J gene fills in the end. The genes are TRBV19 and TRBJ2-2; D remains unclear. Per the germline V gene, CDR1 is LNHDA and CDR2 is SQIVND (reference sequence). CDR3 size: 15 residues. The part of the CDR3 DNA that was read is TGTGCCAGTAGTAACGGTTACAGAGTCCACGAAAAG. It specifies CASSNGYRVHEK. The full-length CDR3 reads as CASSNGYRVHEKLFF.

Of note for this clone: The CDR3 end lies 3 residues beyond the end of the read and is filled in from the germline J gene. This chain links TRBV19 with TRBJ2-4; 7 bases match TRBD1. Germline loops: CDR1 LNHDA, CDR2 SQIVND (reference sequence). This CDR3 is built from 14 residues. The CDR3 spells CASSSDRARWSQYF. The sequenced part of the CDR3 DNA is TGTGCCAGTAGTAGTGACAGGGCTCGATGGTCT.

This clone came up many times. The read ends 3 residues early relative to the CDR3; the germline J gene fills the gap. The chain recombines TRBV19 with TRBJ2-2; 9 bases match TRBD2. Per germline, CDR1 LNHDA and CDR2 SQIVND (reference sequence). The CDR3 runs to 15 residues. Trimming cost V 5 bases and J 3 bases; bases outside gene matches: 4. This CDR3 is CASSSLAGDTGELFF. The DNA read from the CDR3 is TGTGCCAGTAGTTCTTTAGCGGGGGACACCGGGGAG.

This clone was counted many times. The CDR3 end is not reached by the read, which stops 3 residues before it; the germline J gene fills it in. The chain uses TRBV6-2 or TRBV6-3 and TRBJ2-3, with 10 nucleotides matching TRBD2. Germline-derived CDR1 and CDR2 are MNHEY and SVGEGT. With 8 bases clipped from V and 7 bases from J, the junction kept 9 bases outside the gene matches. This CDR3 is 14 amino acids long. The CDR3 loop is CASSRGLARNTQYF. The sequenced CDR3 bases are TGTGCCAGCTCCAGGGGACTAGCGCGGAATACG.

The sample holds many counts of this clone. Sequencing ends 3 residues short of the CDR3 end; the germline J gene provides the rest. The J gene is TRBJ2-1, the V gene TRBV19; D possibly corresponds to TRBD2 (5 bases). CDR3 size: 12 residues. Trimming pared 5 bases from V and 4 bases from J, leaving 6 bases between. Looked up from germline, CDR1 is LNHDA and CDR2 is SQIVND (reference sequence). CDR3 DNA (partial): TGTGCCAGTAGTGAGCGGTACAATGAG. Its translation: CASSERYNE. The complete CDR3 reads CASSERYNEQFF.

This clone came up many times. The read stops 3 residues short of the end of the CDR3; the missing end is completed from the germline J gene. J is TRBJ1-3 and V is TRBV19, with D uncertain. CDR1 is LNHDA and CDR2 is SQIVND in the germline V gene (reference sequence). The CDR3 is made up of 12 amino acids. Trimming pared 6 bases from V and 6 bases from J, leaving 9 bases between. Partial CDR3 DNA: TGTGCCAGTAGGAGGTCAGAAAACACC. Translation: CASRRSENT. The entire CDR3 protein reads CASRRSENTIYF. Full variable domain (rest looked up from reference TRBV19 and TRBJ1-3): DGGITQSPKYLFRKEGQNVTLSCEQNLNHDAMYWYRQDPGQGLRLIYYSQIVNDFQKGDIAEGYSVSREKKESFPLTVTSAQKNPTAFYLCASRRSENTIYFGEGSWLTVV.